Listed below are T cell receptor beta chains from one sample, sequenced in a study of cytomegalovirus exposure and HLA in healthy donors. TCRdb's copy holds only in-frame clones and misses some; the assay was immunoSEQ multiplex PCR. The sample yields about 86,000 clones, approximately 93% seen once. The sample comprised PBMCs. The receptors stem from a young man in good health and CMV-seronegative. Each CDR3 is given with its conserved first and last residue. The order of the fields is D gene, J gene, V gene, clone size, CDR3 DNA, CDR3 protein. The D gene is left open where the match is weak. Clone size is stated in some rows and not others, as once, few, many or a class when expanded.

TRBD2,TRBJ2-1,TRBV5-4,.,TGTGCCAGCAGCTTAAGGACTAGCGGGAACAATGAGCAGTTCTTC,CASSLRTSGNNEQFF
TRBD1,TRBJ1-5,TRBV11-1,.,TGTGCCAGCAGCGGGACAGGGCCCGATCAGCCCCAGCATTTT,CASSGTGPDQPQHF
TRBD1,TRBJ1-5,TRBV5-1,.,TGCGCCAGCAGCTTGTCGGGTAGGGGGCATCAGCCCCAGCATTTT,CASSLSGRGHQPQHF
TRBD2,TRBJ2-7,TRBV12-5,.,TGTGCGGCAGGGGCGGGGGGGGAGCAGTACTTC,CAAGAGGEQYF
TRBD1,TRBJ2-7,TRBV7-2,.,TGTGCCAGCAGCTTGGGGACAGAGTACTACGAGCAGTACTTC,CASSLGTEYYEQYF
TRBD1,TRBJ1-2,TRBV2,.,TGTGCCAGCAGTGAACCACTTGGGACAGGGCTAGGGGATGGCTACACCTTC,CASSEPLGTGLGDGYTF
TRBD1,TRBJ1-4,TRBV29-1,.,TGCAGCGTCATCCGGGACAGGGATGAAAAACTGTTTTTT,CSVIRDRDEKLFF
TRBD1,TRBJ2-7,TRBV7-6,.,TGTGCCAGCAGCCCCTTGACAGGGATCCTCTCCTACGAGCAGTACTTC,CASSPLTGILSYEQYF
TRBD2,TRBJ2-1,TRBV5-6,.,TGTGCCAGCAGCTTGAATGGGCCGGGGACTAGCGATCACAATGAGCAGTTCTTC,CASSLNGPGTSDHNEQFF
.,TRBJ2-7,TRBV6-6,.,TGTGCCAGCAGTCCCTACAGAAACTACGAGCAGTACTTC,CASSPYRNYEQYF
TRBD1,TRBJ2-6,TRBV13,.,TGTGCCAGCTTAGGCGAGGGGGCGGTCTCTGGGGCCAACGTCCTGACTTTC,CASLGEGAVSGANVLTF
.,TRBJ1-2,TRBV6-5,.,TGTGCCAGCAGCCCAGGGGTACTCTATGGCTACACCTTC,CASSPGVLYGYTF
.,TRBJ1-1,TRBV6-5,.,TGTGCCAGCAGTTCGGGTGTTGCCGGGGGATTAACTGAAGCTTTCTTT,CASSSGVAGGLTEAFF
.,TRBJ2-1,TRBV5-1,.,TGCGCCAGCAGCTTGCGCCGGCCTCAGGGAAATGAGCAGTTCTTC,CASSLRRPQGNEQFF
.,TRBJ2-1,TRBV5-8,.,TGTGCCAGCAGCTTGAGAGCTAGCGTGTACAATGAGCAGTTCTTC,CASSLRASVYNEQFF
.,TRBJ2-7,TRBV7-9,.,TGTGCCAGCAGCTTACTAAACTCAAACTACGAGCAGTACTTC,CASSLLNSNYEQYF
TRBD2,TRBJ2-2,TRBV9,once,TGTGCCAGCAGCGTAGCACTAGCGGGAAACACCGGGGAGCTGTTTTTT,CASSVALAGNTGELFF